This T cell receptor beta chain was sequenced for a study of regulatory T cells in long-lasting Graves disease. As for the study in general: Graves' patients (newly diagnosed) had been on antithyroid drugs under 3 months.

The CDR3 covers 15 residues. V dropped 4 bases and J dropped 3; count of bases not matched to a gene: 7. Germline loops: CDR1 SGHRS, CDR2 YFSETQ. Time point here: newly diagnosed GD, antithyroid drugs for less than 3 months. The TCR library was prepared using RNA isolated from PBMCs. From each patient, about 8.1 milliliters of peripheral blood was drawn and collected into an EDTA anticoagulant tube. Turning to this clonotype: What it binds is not known.

Arm-PCR of CDR3 regions and iRepertoire HTBI primers were used to build TCR beta libraries. TCRdb called the multiplex PCR reads again in MiXCR, with one record for every CDR3 protein. The table records some 410,000 distinct CDR3 sequences, roughly 17% of them present only once. Study observations and caveats: Persistent disease showed a preference for TRBV28, TRBJ1-2 and TRBJ2-5.

These data also featured in a second study, about T cells in Graves' hyperthyroidism and ophthalmopathy. In that study: Most clonotypes expanded in the thyroid (above 0.001) were also present in blood.

This chain links TRBV5-1 with TRBJ1-3; 7 positions agree with TRBD1. This specimen consisted of peripheral blood mononuclear cells (PBMCs), obtained at new diagnosis, from a patient treated with antithyroid drugs. The receptor was derived from a woman under 40 with Graves disease. In DNA form, the CDR3 reads TGCGCCAGCAGCCCGGGACAGCCGGTTGGAAACACCATATATTTT. It encodes CASSPGQPVGNTIYF.